Detailed here is one T cell receptor (beta chain). The data were taken from a study of cytomegalovirus exposure and HLA in healthy donors. Trimming cost V 3 bases and J 1 base; bases outside gene matches: 6. The CDR3 runs 15 residues. The V gene's germline CDR1 is SQVTM and CDR2 ANQGSEA. PCR involved 60 Vbeta and 13 Jbeta primers. Assay: immunoSEQ multiplex PCR; the TCRdb copy retains only in-frame clones and omits some. The table records about 190,000 clones, around 81% of them present only once. Specimen: PBMCs. The chain joins TRBV29-1 to TRBJ1-1; 9 bases fit TRBD1. This clonotype was obtained from a man younger than 30 in good health and CMV-seronegative. The CDR3 DNA is TGCAGCGTTGACTACCCGACAGGGGGGAACACTGAAGCTTTCTTT. It codes for CSVDYPTGGNTEAFF.